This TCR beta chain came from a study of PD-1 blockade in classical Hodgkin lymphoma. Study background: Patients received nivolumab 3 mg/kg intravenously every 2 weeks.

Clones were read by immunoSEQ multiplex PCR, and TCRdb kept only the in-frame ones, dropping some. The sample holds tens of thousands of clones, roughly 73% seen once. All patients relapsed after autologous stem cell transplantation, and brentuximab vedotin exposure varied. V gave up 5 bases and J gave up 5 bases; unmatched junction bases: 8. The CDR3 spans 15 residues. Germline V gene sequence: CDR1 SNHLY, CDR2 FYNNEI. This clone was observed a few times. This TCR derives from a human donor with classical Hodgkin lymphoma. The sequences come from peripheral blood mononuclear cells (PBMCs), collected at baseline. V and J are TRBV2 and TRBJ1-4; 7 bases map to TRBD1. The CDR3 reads CASSPGQAPNEKLFF. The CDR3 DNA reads TGTGCCAGCAGTCCCGGACAGGCTCCCAATGAAAAACTGTTTTTT.